Only a few counts were recorded for the clone carrying this T cell receptor (beta chain). Its cognate antigen is unknown. The CDR3 sequence is 14 residues long. Deletions cut 3 bases from V and 5 bases from J, with 14 bases between. Germline V gene lookup returns CDR1 MNHNS and CDR2 SASEGT. The data were taken from a study of beta chain features in type 1 diabetes. Looking at the study overall: In age, gender and cell yields, patients were similar to healthy donors.

General observations from the study: The study found moderately but significantly shorter TCRB CDR3s in all four CD4+ subsets of Type 1 diabetes patients.

Using CD45RO/CCR7/CD25/CD127/CD95/CD27, CD4+ naive, central memory, regulatory and stem cell-like memory cells were sorted. Investigators reverse transcribed all isolated RNA, so they sequenced expressed TCRB transcripts. TCRdb's table, derived via immunoSEQ multiplex PCR, lists solely in-frame clones and lacks some. The top ten clones hold around 0.022% of a sample with approximately 730,000 clones, 10% to 15% of them seen once. The sequence came from a man between 18 and 35 years old with type 1 diabetes. The material sequenced was naive CD4+ T cells from blood. The chain employs TRBV6-1 and TRBJ2-7; a possible D gene is TRBD1 (7 bases). The CDR3 region is CASSETGTGHEQYF. CDR3 nucleotides: TGTGCCAGCAGTGAGACAGGGACTGGACACGAGCAGTACTTC.